This T cell receptor beta chain was profiled in a study of early T cells in non-severe SARS-CoV-2 infection. There are 14 residues in the CDR3. Looked up from germline, CDR1 is MNHEY and CDR2 is SMNVEV (reference sequence). Trimming pared 3 bases from V and 0 bases from J, leaving 9 bases between. This clonotype came up a few times. TCRdb redid the calling of the 5' RACE reads with MiXCR, one entry per CDR3 protein. The table lists 55,000 to 80,000 distinct CDR3 sequences, under 14% of them singletons, with roughly 3.8% in the top ten. Sequenced sample: whole blood. This sequence joins TRBV27 and TRBJ2-7; D unresolved. The receptor was isolated from an adult who was a healthcare worker with PCR-confirmed SARS-CoV-2 infection or an uninfected control (not recorded which). The CDR3: CASSFGSSSYEQYF. The CDR3 DNA follows: TGTGCCAGCAGTTTCGGTAGCAGCTCCTACGAGCAGTACTTC.